One and the same sample provided the 32 T cell receptor beta chains below, sequenced in a study of blood T cell repertoires in COVID-19. Sequencing used immunoSEQ multiplex PCR; TCRdb keeps in-frame clones, though not all of them. The sample includes hundreds of thousands of clones, approximately 86% seen only once; the top ten take just over 7%. The sample consisted of peripheral blood. Every receptor here comes from a woman aged 55-70 years with COVID-19, enrolled during active disease.

This clone was found a few times. The chain links TRBV5-1 to TRBJ1-6; D gene uncertain. Deletions cut 0 bases from V and 3 bases from J, with 7 bases between. The germline gives CDR1 SGHRS, CDR2 YFSETQ. This CDR3 spans 15 amino acids. The CDR3 region is CASSLGTYYNSPLHF. Here the CDR3 DNA reads TGCGCCAGCAGCTTGGGAACATACTATAATTCACCCCTCCACTTT.

As concerns this clone: One end of the junction is discordant with germline, which a read error may explain. The CDR3 here is CASSDSGGFYGYTF. In DNA, the CDR3 is TGTGCCAGCAGTGACTCGGGGGGTTTCTATGGCTACACCTTC. The chain joins TRBV6-6 to TRBJ1-2; tentatively, D is TRBD1 (5 bases). Germline V gives CDR1 MNHNY, CDR2 SVGAGI (reference sequence). This CDR3 comprises 14 residues.

V is TRBV7-9 and J is TRBJ1-2, with D possibly TRBD1 on 6 matching bases. Germline assignment: CDR1 SEHNR and CDR2 FQNEAQ (reference sequence). The V gene lost 5 bases and the J gene lost 6 bases, with 10 bases spanning the gap. This CDR3 has 12 residues. The CDR3 reads CASSQDRNGYTF. The CDR3 bases are TGTGCCAGCAGCCAAGACAGGAATGGCTACACCTTC.

The chain combines TRBV11-2 with TRBJ2-5, with TRBD2 as a possible D gene (6 bases). The length of the CDR3 is 16 residues. Trimming removed 1 base from V and 4 bases from J, with 16 bases in between. Per germline, CDR1 SGHAT and CDR2 FQNNGV. The CDR3 is CASSLGGTGRSETQYF. The CDR3 bases are TGTGCCAGCAGCTTAGGGGGGACTGGGAGGTCAGAGACCCAGTACTTC.

The chain links TRBV27 to TRBJ2-2; 13 nucleotides agree with TRBD2. Germline CDR1 and CDR2: MNHEY and SMNVEV (reference sequence). The CDR3 is made up of 19 amino acids. The J segment lost 0 bases and the V segment lost 1 base, leaving 5 bases of the junction unmatched. In DNA, the CDR3 is TGTGCCAGCAGTTTATTGAGACTAGCGGGGGGTGCGAACACCGGGGAGCTGTTTTTT. It yields the protein CASSLLRLAGGANTGELFF.

This chain uses TRBV11-2 with TRBJ1-1; the D gene is possibly TRBD1 (5 bases). Germline-derived CDR1 and CDR2 are SGHAT and FQNNGV. The CDR3 covers 17 residues. Trimming left V 0 bases short and J 7 bases short, with 21 bases between. The CDR3, as DNA: TGTGCCAGCAGCTTAGAGGGGGGGAGGAGGGCCCCCGGTGAAGCTTTCTTT. Translated: CASSLEGGRRAPGEAFF. Complete variable domain (other parts from reference TRBV11-2 and TRBJ1-1): EAGVAQSPRYKIIEKRQSVAFWCNPISGHATLYWYQQILGQGPKLLIQFQNNGVVDDSQLPKDRFSAERLKGVDSTLKIQPAKLEDSAVYLCASSLEGGRRAPGEAFFGQGTRLTVV.

J is TRBJ1-5 and V is TRBV5-5; the D gene is possibly TRBD1 (6 bases). Germline CDR1 is SGHKS and CDR2 is YYEKEE (reference sequence). The CDR3 is 14 amino acids. Trimming stripped 2 bases from V and 4 bases from J, with 10 bases between. The DNA for the CDR3 is TGTGCCAGCAGCTTTAGAGGGGGAAATCAGCCCCAGCATTTT. It is translated as CASSFRGGNQPQHF.

The sample holds one count of this clone. The J gene is TRBJ2-5, the V gene TRBV7-3; unclear D gene. The V end was cut by 1 base, the J end by 4 bases, with 7 bases between. The germline V gene has CDR1 SGHTA and CDR2 FQGTGA. The CDR3 contains 13 residues. The CDR3 spells CASSLSTRETQYF. CDR3 nucleotides: TGTGCCAGCAGCTTAAGTACCAGAGAGACCCAGTACTTC.

This chain uses TRBV19 with TRBJ1-6; D is uncertain. The CDR3 is 15 amino acids. V was pared by 2 bases and J by 3 bases, with 8 bases between. Germline V gene lookup returns CDR1 LNHDA and CDR2 SQIVND (reference sequence). CDR3 nucleotide sequence: TGTGCCAGTAGTATAACAGACAACTATAATTCACCCCTCCACTTT. Protein: CASSITDNYNSPLHF. Combining the CDR3 with reference TRBV19 and TRBJ1-6 gives the whole variable domain DGGITQSPKYLFRKEGQNVTLSCEQNLNHDAMYWYRQDPGQGLRLIYYSQIVNDFQKGDIAEGYSVSREKKESFPLTVTSAQKNPTAFYLCASSITDNYNSPLHFGNGTRLTVT.

The chain couples TRBV20-1 to TRBJ2-1; D may be TRBD1 (6 bases). CDR1 is DFQATT and CDR2 is SNEGSKA in the germline V gene (reference sequence). Trimming took off 8 bases at V and 9 bases at J, with 14 bases between the two ends. This CDR3 is 11 amino acids long. The CDR3 sequence: CSIKQGSEQFF. DNA of the CDR3: TGCAGTATTAAACAGGGTTCTGAGCAGTTCTTC.

V and J are TRBV6-5 and TRBJ2-3; D is perhaps TRBD2 (6 bases). Trimming removed 0 bases from V and 5 bases from J, with 15 bases in between. CDR3 length: 16 residues. Germline values: CDR1 MNHEY, CDR2 SVGAGI. Here the CDR3 reads CASSYSDTSTGDTQYF. The DNA for the CDR3 is TGTGCCAGCAGTTACTCGGATACTAGCACGGGAGATACGCAGTATTTT.

This clone has only a few counts. The chain couples TRBV20-1 to TRBJ2-3; 11 bases are shared with TRBD2. The CDR3 totals 20 residues. In germline, CDR1 is DFQATT, CDR2 SNEGSKA (reference sequence). The junction had 17 bases not matched to a gene; V was cut back by 3 bases and J by 0 bases. CDR3 region: CSASGINLAGGDSSTDTQYF. DNA for the CDR3: TGCAGTGCTAGTGGGATTAATTTAGCGGGGGGGGATTCTAGCACAGATACGCAGTATTTT.

This sequence joins TRBV6-6 and TRBJ1-2; 7 positions match TRBD1. V gave up 2 bases and J gave up 0 bases; unmatched junction bases: 6. The CDR3 consists of 16 residues. CDR1 and CDR2 from the germline V gene are MNHNY and SVGAGI (reference sequence). CDR3 coding DNA: TGTGCCAGCAGTTACCCGGGACAGCTAACTAACTATGGCTACACCTTC. Translating gives CASSYPGQLTNYGYTF.

The chain recombines TRBV5-1 with TRBJ2-5; the D is unclear. The CDR3 has 14 residues. Trimming removed 1 base at V and 1 base at J, with 8 bases between. Germline CDR1 SGHRS, CDR2 YFSETQ. The DNA for the CDR3 is TGCGCCAGCAGCTTGCAGTATCTCCAAGAGACCCAGTACTTC. Protein product: CASSLQYLQETQYF.

The gene calls are TRBV18 and TRBJ1-2; 7 nucleotides agree with TRBD1. The V segment lost 5 bases and the J segment 3 bases; nucleotides outside the gene matches: 6. The germline V gene has CDR1 KGHSH and CDR2 LQKENI. This CDR3 contains 14 residues. The CDR3 loop reads CASSTDRVYYGYTF. The CDR3 DNA sequence: TGTGCCAGCTCAACCGACAGGGTATACTATGGCTACACCTTC. The variable domain in full, with the rest retrieved from reference TRBV18 and TRBJ1-2, is NAGVMQNPRHLVRRRGQEARLRCSPMKGHSHVYWYRQLPEEGLKFMVYLQKENIIDESGMPKERFSAEFPKEGPSILRIQQVVRGDSAAYFCASSTDRVYYGYTFGSGTRLTVV.

Comments on this clone: The sample contains more than one DNA sequence encoding this CDR3. The chain has TRBV4-3 and TRBJ1-3; D unclear. CDR1 LGHNA and CDR2 YSLEER come from the germline V gene. The CDR3 extends over 14 amino acids. Trimming stripped 0 bases from V and 4 bases from J, with 7 bases between. CDR3 in amino acids: CASSQDGGGNTIYF. The CDR3 DNA is TGCGCCAGCAGCCAAGATGGAGGGGGAAACACCATATATTTT.

The CDR3 coding sequence is TGTGCCAGCAGCGCCTTAATGGGGGCATCCTACAATGAGCAGTTCTTC. It encodes CASSALMGASYNEQFF. V gene TRBV9 combines with J gene TRBJ2-1, with D perhaps TRBD1 (6 bases). V gave up 3 bases and J gave up 1 base, with 14 bases separating them. Germline assignment: CDR1 SGDLS and CDR2 YYNGEE. This CDR3 is 16 amino acids long.

This clone was seen many times. This rearrangement joins TRBV10-1 to TRBJ2-7, with a tentative D call TRBD1 (6 bases). Trimming shortened V by 4 bases and J by 2 bases, and 9 bases separated the two germline ends. The CDR3 extends over 13 amino acids. Per germline, CDR1 WNHNN and CDR2 SYGVQD (reference sequence). The CDR3 region is CASSGTVTYEQYF. DNA of the CDR3: TGCGCCAGCAGTGGGACAGTGACCTACGAGCAGTACTTC.

The chain has TRBV13 and TRBJ1-2, with a weak D call TRBD1 (5 bases). Per germline, CDR1 PRHDT and CDR2 FYEKMQ (reference sequence). V was clipped by 0 bases and J by 8 bases, with 13 bases between them. CDR3 length equals 14 residues. The CDR3 DNA reads TGTGCCAGCAGCTTAGGCCCCGGGGGAGAAGGCTACACCTTC. Protein sequence: CASSLGPGGEGYTF.

The chain links TRBV5-4 to TRBJ1-1; D may be TRBD1 (5 bases). V lost 3 bases and J 2 bases, leaving 11 bases between the germline ends. The CDR3 has 14 residues. Germline V gene lookup returns CDR1 SGHNT and CDR2 YYREEE (reference sequence). The CDR3 DNA is TGTGCCAGCAGCTGGGGGGGTACTAACACTGAAGCTTTCTTT. It translates to CASSWGGTNTEAFF.

Ten or more counts support this clone. V is TRBV7-9 and J is TRBJ1-2; maybe TRBD1 (5 bases). In germline, CDR1 is SEHNR, CDR2 FQNEAQ (reference sequence). CDR3 length: 14 amino acids. Trimming removed 5 bases at V and 7 bases at J, with 17 bases between. This CDR3 is CASSVLAGTLGYTF. CDR3 sequence (DNA): TGTGCCAGCAGCGTCCTGGCTGGGACTCTTGGCTACACCTTC.

This clone was seen more than once but under ten times. The chain joins TRBV4-2 to TRBJ2-3; the D gene is possibly TRBD2 (6 bases). The CDR3 is made up of 17 amino acids. Trimming pared 1 base from V and 0 bases from J, leaving 14 bases between. Germline CDR1 and CDR2: LGHNA and YNFKEQ. CDR3 sequence: CASSQASGGLSTDTQYF. The CDR3 coding sequence is TGTGCCAGCAGCCAAGCCTCCGGGGGATTGAGCACAGATACGCAGTATTTT.

As DNA, the CDR3 is TGTGCCAGCAGCTTAGAACGGGGATCGGTCCACGAGCAGTACTTC. Translation gives CASSLERGSVHEQYF. The rearrangement uses TRBV7-2 and TRBJ2-7; possibly TRBD2 for D (5 bases). Trimming removed 1 base at V and 5 bases at J, with 15 bases between. The CDR3 covers 15 residues. From germline, CDR1 is SGHTA and CDR2 FQGNSA.

This chain uses TRBV7-2 with TRBJ2-1; 11 nucleotides align to TRBD2. V lost 5 bases and J lost 4; bases outside the gene matches: 4. Germline V gene lookup returns CDR1 SGHTA and CDR2 FQGNSA. The CDR3 has 15 amino acids. The CDR3 loop is CASSLGTSGYNEQFF. For the CDR3, the DNA is TGTGCCAGCAGCCTCGGGACTAGCGGATACAATGAGCAGTTCTTC.

The J gene is TRBJ1-5, the V gene TRBV3-1 (or the pseudogene TRBV3-2); the match to TRBD1 covers 8 bases. There are 14 residues in the CDR3. Trimming took 4 bases from V and 6 from J; bases not matched to a gene: 5. Germline V CDR1 and CDR2: LGHDT, YNNKEL (reference sequence). In DNA, the CDR3 is TGTGCCAGCAGCCTAGACAGGGGTGGTCAGCCCCAGCATTTT. Translating it yields CASSLDRGGQPQHF.

The chain couples TRBV27 to TRBJ2-7; 11 nucleotides match TRBD1. Trimming at V came to 4 bases and at J to 5 bases, leaving 10 bases not matched to a gene. The CDR3 totals 16 residues. Per the germline V gene, CDR1 is MNHEY and CDR2 is SMNVEV (reference sequence). CDR3 in amino acids: CASSSIPGQGENEQYF. The CDR3 DNA sequence: TGTGCCAGCAGTTCCATACCGGGACAGGGGGAAAACGAGCAGTACTTC.

This clone was seen more than once but under ten times. This chain links TRBV7-9 with TRBJ1-3, with D possibly matching TRBD1 (6 bases). Germline V gives CDR1 SEHNR, CDR2 FQNEAQ (reference sequence). The CDR3 has 15 residues. Trimming took off 4 bases at V and 2 bases at J, with 12 bases between the two ends. The CDR3 sequence: CASSSWTVTGNTIYF. CDR3 bases: TGTGCCAGCAGCTCTTGGACAGTTACTGGAAACACCATATATTTT.

This clone was counted a few times. The chain employs TRBV19 and TRBJ1-2; 10 bases map to TRBD1. CDR1 is LNHDA, CDR2 SQIVND, per germline (reference sequence). The junction had 7 bases not matched to a gene; V was cut back by 6 bases and J by 0 bases. This CDR3 spans 16 amino acids. The CDR3 DNA reads as TGTGCCAGTAGCCGGGACAGGGGTTCCCCTAACTATGGCTACACCTTC. Its protein product is CASSRDRGSPNYGYTF.

In its sample, this clone was seen a few times. The chain joins TRBV15 to TRBJ1-4, with D tentatively TRBD1 (5 bases). V was cut by 6 bases and J by 2 bases, with 10 bases left in between. The germline V gene has CDR1 LNHNV and CDR2 YYDKDF (reference sequence). This CDR3 has 14 residues. CDR3 residues: CATRGADTNEKLFF. CDR3 nucleotides: TGTGCCACCAGAGGGGCGGACACTAATGAAAAACTGTTTTTT.

V is TRBV9 and J is TRBJ2-7; D may be TRBD1 (6 bases). Germline values: CDR1 SGDLS, CDR2 YYNGEE. V shed 0 bases and J shed 2 bases, with 12 bases lying between them. The CDR3 contains 15 residues. DNA of the CDR3: TGTGCCAGCAGCGTAGGTCAGGGGTCCGCCTACGAGCAGTACTTC. It translates to CASSVGQGSAYEQYF.

The gene calls are TRBV6-5 and TRBJ2-5, with 10 bases identical to TRBD2. The V gene end was trimmed by 6 bases and the J gene end by 2 bases; junction bases not matched to a gene: 6. CDR1 MNHEY and CDR2 SVGAGI come from the germline V gene. This CDR3 has 15 amino acids. CDR3 loop: CASSPRTSGQETQYF. As DNA, the CDR3 is TGTGCCAGCAGCCCGCGGACTAGCGGTCAAGAGACCCAGTACTTC.

The V gene is TRBV25-1, the J gene TRBJ1-1; perhaps TRBD1 as D (5 bases). The ends were cut back, 2 bases at V and 6 bases at J, with 13 bases in the middle. This CDR3 region has 14 residues. The germline CDR1 and CDR2 sequences are MGHDK and SYGVNS. This chain's CDR3 is CASSEGGRVAEAFF. As DNA, the CDR3 is TGTGCCAGCAGTGAAGGGGGGAGGGTCGCTGAAGCTTTCTTT.